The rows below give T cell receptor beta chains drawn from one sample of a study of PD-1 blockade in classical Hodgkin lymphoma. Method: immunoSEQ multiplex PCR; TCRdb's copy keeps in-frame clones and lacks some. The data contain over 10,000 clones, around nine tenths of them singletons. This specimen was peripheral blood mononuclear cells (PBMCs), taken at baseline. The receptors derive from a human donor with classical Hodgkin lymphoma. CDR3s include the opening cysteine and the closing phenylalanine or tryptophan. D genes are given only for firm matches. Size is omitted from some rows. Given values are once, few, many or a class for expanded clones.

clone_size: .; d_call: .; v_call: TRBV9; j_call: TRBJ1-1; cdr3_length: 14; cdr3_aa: CASSVAGGNTEAFF; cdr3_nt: TGTGCCAGCAGCGTAGCAGGAGGGAACACTGAAGCTTTCTTT
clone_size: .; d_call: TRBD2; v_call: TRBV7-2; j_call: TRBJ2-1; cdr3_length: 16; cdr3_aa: CASSISGTPFGNEQFF; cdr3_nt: TGTGCCAGCAGCATAAGCGGGACCCCATTCGGGAATGAGCAGTTCTTC
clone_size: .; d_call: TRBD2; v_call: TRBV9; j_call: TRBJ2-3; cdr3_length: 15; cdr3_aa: CASSVLAGPTDTQYF; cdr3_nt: TGTGCCAGCAGCGTCCTAGCGGGGCCCACAGATACGCAGTATTTT
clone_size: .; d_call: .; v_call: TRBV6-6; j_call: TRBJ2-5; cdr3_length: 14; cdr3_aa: CASSFSELQETQYF; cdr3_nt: TGTGCCAGCAGTTTTTCAGAGCTCCAAGAGACCCAGTACTTC
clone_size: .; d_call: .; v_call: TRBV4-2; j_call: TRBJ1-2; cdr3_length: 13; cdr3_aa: CASSQEVSRQVLF; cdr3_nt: TGTGCCAGCAGCCAAGAAGTTTCCCGACAGGTCCTCTTC
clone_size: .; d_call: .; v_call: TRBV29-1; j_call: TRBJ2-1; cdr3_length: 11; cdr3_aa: CSVEPGQGPFF; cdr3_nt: TGCAGCGTTGAACCGGGACAAGGTCCGTTCTTC
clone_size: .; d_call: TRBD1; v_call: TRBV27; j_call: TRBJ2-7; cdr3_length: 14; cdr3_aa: CASQGTGASYEQYF; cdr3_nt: TGTGCCAGCCAGGGGACAGGGGCCTCCTACGAGCAGTACTTC
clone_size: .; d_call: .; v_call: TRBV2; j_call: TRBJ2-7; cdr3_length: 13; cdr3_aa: CASSVSGPYEQYF; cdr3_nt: TGTGCCAGCAGTGTGAGCGGGCCCTACGAGCAGTACTTC
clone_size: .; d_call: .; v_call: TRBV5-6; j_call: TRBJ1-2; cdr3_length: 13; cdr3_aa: CASSSPASYGYTF; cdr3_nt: TGTGCCAGCAGCTCACCGGCGAGCTATGGCTACACCTTC
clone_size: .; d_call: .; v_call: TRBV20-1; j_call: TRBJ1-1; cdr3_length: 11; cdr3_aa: CSARGGAEAFF; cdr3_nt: TGCAGTGCTAGGGGAGGGGCTGAAGCTTTCTTT
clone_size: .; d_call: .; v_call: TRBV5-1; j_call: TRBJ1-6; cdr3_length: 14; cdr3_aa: CASSPSLPDSPLHF; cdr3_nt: TGCGCCAGCAGCCCGTCCCTACCTGATTCACCCCTCCACTTT
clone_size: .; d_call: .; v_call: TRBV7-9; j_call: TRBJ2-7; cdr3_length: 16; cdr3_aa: CASSLEVSRRPYEQYF; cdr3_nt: TGTGCCAGCAGCTTAGAAGTAAGCAGGCGGCCCTACGAGCAGTACTTC
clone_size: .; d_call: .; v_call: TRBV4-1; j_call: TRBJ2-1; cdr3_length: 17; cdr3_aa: CASSLRSSVSSYNEQFF; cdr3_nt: TGCGCCAGCAGCCTGCGTAGTAGCGTGAGCTCCTACAATGAGCAGTTCTTC
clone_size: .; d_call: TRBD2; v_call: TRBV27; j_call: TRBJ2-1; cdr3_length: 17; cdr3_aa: CASSPRTSGRAKVEQFF; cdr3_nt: TGTGCCAGCAGTCCCAGGACTAGCGGGAGGGCCAAGGTTGAGCAGTTCTTC
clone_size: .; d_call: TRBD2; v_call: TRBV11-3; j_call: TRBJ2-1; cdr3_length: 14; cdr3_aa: CASSPSSGRAEQFF; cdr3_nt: TGTGCCAGCAGCCCATCTAGCGGGAGGGCGGAGCAGTTCTTC
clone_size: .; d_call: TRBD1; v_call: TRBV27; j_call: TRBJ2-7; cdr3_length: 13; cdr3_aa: CASSRDSYYEQYF; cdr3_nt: TGTGCCAGCAGCAGGGACAGCTACTACGAGCAGTACTTC
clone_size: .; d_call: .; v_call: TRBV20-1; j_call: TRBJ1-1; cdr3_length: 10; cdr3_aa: CSQRGTEAFF; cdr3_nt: TGCAGTCAAAGGGGCACTGAAGCTTTCTTT
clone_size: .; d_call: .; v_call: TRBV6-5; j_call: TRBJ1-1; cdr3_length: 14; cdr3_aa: CASSYSPANTEAFF; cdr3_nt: TGTGCCAGCAGTTACTCGCCAGCGAACACTGAAGCTTTCTTT
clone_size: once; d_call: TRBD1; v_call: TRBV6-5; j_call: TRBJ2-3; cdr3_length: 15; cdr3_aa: CASSRQGLSTDTQYF; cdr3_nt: TGTGCCAGCAGCCGACAGGGTTTAAGCACAGATACGCAGTATTTT
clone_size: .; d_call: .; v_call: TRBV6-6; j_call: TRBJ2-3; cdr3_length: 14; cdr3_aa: CASHAPVTTDTQYF; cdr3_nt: TGTGCCAGCCATGCGCCCGTCACTACAGATACGCAGTATTTT
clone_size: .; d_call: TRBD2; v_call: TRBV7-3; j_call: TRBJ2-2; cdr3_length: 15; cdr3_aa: CASSLNSGDTGELFF; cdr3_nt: TGTGCCAGCAGCTTGAATAGCGGGGACACCGGGGAGCTGTTTTTT
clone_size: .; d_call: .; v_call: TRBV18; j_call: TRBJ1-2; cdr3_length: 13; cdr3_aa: CASSPQGIEGYTF; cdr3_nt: TGTGCCAGCTCACCACAGGGGATTGAGGGCTACACCTTC
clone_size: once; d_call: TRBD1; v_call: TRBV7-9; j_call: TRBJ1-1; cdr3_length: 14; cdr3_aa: CASSLRQGDTEAFF; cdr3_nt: TGTGCCAGCAGCTTGCGACAGGGGGACACTGAAGCTTTCTTT
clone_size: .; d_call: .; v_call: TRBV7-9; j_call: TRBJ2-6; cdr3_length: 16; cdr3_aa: CASSLQGFSGANVLTF; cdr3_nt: TGTGCCAGCAGCTTGCAGGGGTTCTCTGGGGCCAACGTCCTGACTTTC
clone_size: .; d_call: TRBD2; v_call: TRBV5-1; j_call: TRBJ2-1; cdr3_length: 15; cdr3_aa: CASSLRTSSYNEQFF; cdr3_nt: TGCGCCAGCAGCTTGAGGACTAGCTCCTACAATGAGCAGTTCTTC
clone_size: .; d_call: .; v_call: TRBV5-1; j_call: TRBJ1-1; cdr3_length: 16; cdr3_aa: CASSLVRLGGGTEAFF; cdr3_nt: TGCGCCAGCAGCTTGGTGAGGTTGGGAGGTGGAACTGAAGCTTTCTTT
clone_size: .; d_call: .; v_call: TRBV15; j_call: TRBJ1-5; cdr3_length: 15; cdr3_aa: CATSRDRGGIQPQHF; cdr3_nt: TGTGCCACCAGCAGAGATAGGGGAGGGATCCAGCCCCAGCATTTT
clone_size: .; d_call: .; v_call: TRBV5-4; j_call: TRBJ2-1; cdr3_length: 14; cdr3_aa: CASSLQGSYNEQFF; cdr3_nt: TGTGCCAGCAGCTTACAGGGCTCCTACAATGAGCAGTTCTTC
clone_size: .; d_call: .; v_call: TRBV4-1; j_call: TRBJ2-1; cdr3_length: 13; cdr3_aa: CASSQDQYNEQFF; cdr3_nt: TGCGCCAGCAGCCAAGATCAGTACAATGAGCAGTTCTTC